This T cell receptor (beta chain) was captured by sequencing in a study of shared clonotypes between healthy human individuals. Notes on the study in general: Sorted-subset sequencing was shown by rarefaction to be incomplete despite large depth. The donor pool, a small one, limited the genetic and exposure-history diversity represented.

Trimming pared 3 bases from V and 5 bases from J, leaving 14 bases between. The V gene's germline CDR1 is SGHNT and CDR2 YYREEE (reference sequence). The length of the CDR3 is 14 residues. This clone was seen more than once but under ten times. The antigen remains unidentified. The deep-level immunoSEQ assay was used. In the study's own analysis: Sequence data from immunoSEQ were junction-only and lacked quality scores; consequently, filtering differed. Using immunoSEQ multiplex PCR, the repertoire was profiled, and TCRdb retains in-frame clones only, with some absent. V and J calls and clone size are those listed in that table; D and trimming were worked out from the DNA. The profile shows roughly 1 million clones, 70% to 80% of them singletons.

This TCR was sampled from a man younger than 30 in good health. Sequences were obtained from memory CD4+ T cells sorted from blood. The sample's subset: CD45RA-negative fraction. The V and J genes are TRBV5-4 and TRBJ2-5, with D possibly TRBD2 on 7 matching bases. The CDR3 is CASSSPRGRETQYF. DNA of the CDR3: TGTGCCAGCAGCTCACCGCGGGGGCGGGAGACCCAGTACTTC.